This record covers a single T cell receptor (beta chain). Antigen specificity is unknown. The CDR3 has 16 residues. The germline CDR1 and CDR2 sequences are MNHEY and SMNVEV (reference sequence). Trimming cost V 4 bases and J 4 bases; bases outside gene matches: 10. After extraction with the RNeasy kit, roughly 0.5 to 1 ug of the RNA was reverse transcribed using random hexamers. One entry per CDR3 protein, called by TCRdb with MiXCR from the immunoSEQ multiplex PCR reads. The data hold approximately 100,000 distinct CDR3 sequences, with about 96% observed a single time. TCR beta sequencing was performed on blood CD8+ and CD4+ T cells. Healthy donors constituted the controls, which were matched for age and sex. The CD8+ and CD4+ T cells were negatively isolated, with the TEMRA cells enriched by FACS. This entry comes from a study of CD8 T cells in Susac syndrome. Study results and caveats: The study's TCR sequencing and HLA analysis drew on a certain number of individuals. That number was acknowledged as relatively small.

The J gene is TRBJ1-2, the V gene TRBV27; 9 positions match TRBD1. This receptor was taken from a human donor in good health. The specimen was CD4+ T cells from PBMCs. CDR3 DNA sequence: TGTGCCAGCAGTTCCGGGACAGGGTTTCCTGGCTATGGCTACACCTTC. Its protein is CASSSGTGFPGYGYTF.